These 8 T cell receptor beta chains were sequenced from one sample in a study of T cells after yellow fever vaccination. TCRdb reprocessed the 5' RACE reads via MiXCR and lists one record per CDR3 protein. Of approximately 550,000 distinct CDR3 sequences listed, 15% to 20% are singletons. The sequences come from PBMCs, collected 15 days after the yellow fever booster vaccination. All receptors derive from a man aged 30 to 45 who received the YFV17D yellow fever vaccine.

This clonotype has just a few counts. The chain uses TRBV20-1 and TRBJ2-3; D is unresolved. V shed 7 bases and J shed 1 base, with 9 bases lying between them. The germline V gene encodes CDR1 DFQATT and CDR2 SNEGSKA (reference sequence). The CDR3 consists of 12 residues. CDR3 region: CSGGSRTDTQYF. CDR3 nucleotide sequence: TGCAGTGGAGGCTCCCGCACAGATACGCAGTATTTT.

The V and J genes are TRBV20-1 and TRBJ2-2; TRBD1 matches at 7 bases. CDR1 is DFQATT, CDR2 SNEGSKA, per germline (reference sequence). Losses at the gene ends were 6 bases for V and 3 bases for J; bases not matched to a gene: 7. This CDR3 region has 14 residues. CDR3 in amino acids: CSAKNRGDTGELFF. CDR3 bases: TGCAGTGCAAAAAACAGGGGAGACACCGGGGAGCTGTTTTTT.

This chain uses TRBV5-1 with TRBJ2-7; TRBD1 might be the D (6 bases). V gave up 6 bases and J gave up 4 bases, with 11 bases separating them. This CDR3 region has 12 residues. Germline V CDR1 and CDR2: SGHRS, YFSETQ. The CDR3 is CASTDRLYEQYF. CDR3 DNA sequence: TGCGCCAGCACCGACAGGCTATACGAGCAGTACTTC.

This rearrangement joins TRBV20-1 to TRBJ2-1; 8 bases fit TRBD2. V lost 3 bases to trimming and J lost 9 bases; unmatched junction nucleotides: 4. CDR1 and CDR2 (germline): DFQATT, SNEGSKA (reference sequence). The CDR3 sequence is 12 residues long. CDR3 loop: CSASGREVEQFF. Here the CDR3 DNA reads TGCAGTGCTAGCGGGAGGGAGGTTGAGCAGTTCTTC.

Concerning this clonotype: One junction end does not reproduce the germline sequence, and a read error may be involved. The chain is built from TRBV10-2 and TRBJ1-6, with TRBD1 as a possible D gene (5 bases). The V gene's germline CDR1 is WSHSY and CDR2 SAAADI. The CDR3 length is 12 residues. CDR3 bases: TGCGCCAGCAGTGAAACAGCCGGGACTGAGTACTTT. This gives the protein CASSETAGTEYF.

V and J are TRBV5-6 and TRBJ2-1; 12 nucleotides match TRBD2. Trimming removed 4 bases from V and 7 bases from J; junction bases left unmatched: 9. The V gene's germline CDR1 is SGHDT and CDR2 YYEEEE. CDR3 length equals 16 residues. The CDR3 sequence is CASSPTTSGSMNEQFF. The CDR3 nucleotides read TGTGCCAGCAGCCCTACGACTAGCGGGAGTATGAATGAGCAGTTCTTC.

The chain links TRBV28 to TRBJ1-3, with a weak D call TRBD1 (5 bases). The CDR3 spans 17 residues. Trimming left V 5 bases short and J 3 bases short, with 20 bases between. Germline V gene lookup returns CDR1 MDHEN and CDR2 SYDVKM. The CDR3 loop reads CASSASLSGRVGNTIYF. The CDR3 DNA sequence: TGTGCCAGCAGTGCTAGTCTCTCCGGCAGGGTTGGAAACACCATATATTTT.

This clonotype showed up many times. V gene TRBV7-2 combines with J gene TRBJ2-7; 8 nucleotides agree with TRBD2. Germline V gives CDR1 SGHTA, CDR2 FQGNSA. The CDR3 runs 13 residues. V lost 3 bases, J lost 4 bases, and 2 bases stayed unmatched. The CDR3 protein is CASSLGGGYEQYF. The CDR3 DNA follows: TGTGCCAGCAGCTTGGGCGGGGGGTACGAGCAGTACTTC.